This TCR beta chain was identified in a study of CD8+CD57+ T cells in acquired aplastic anemia. Study-level background: Sorted CD4+ and CD8+ cell DNA averaged around 3.3 ug.

Germline V CDR1 and CDR2: SGHVT, SQSDAQ. This CDR3 is built from 15 residues. With regard to this clonotype: At one end the junction does not follow the germline gene, possibly because of a read error.

TCR beta VDJ and CDR3 profiling used genomic DNA as template. TCRdb reanalysed the reads using MiXCR and keeps one entry per CDR3 protein. The sample yields hundreds of thousands of distinct CDR3 sequences, around 72% seen once. This chain connects TRBV7-4 to TRBJ1-5, with D uncertain. The TCR originated in a human donor in good health, serving as a control. Sample: sorted CD4+, CD8+, or CD8+CD57+ T cells (not recorded which) from PBMCs. The CDR3 nucleotides read TGTGCCAGCAGCGCAGCCACACGAAGAAATCAGCCCGAGCATTTT. Translated: CASSAATRRNQPEHF.